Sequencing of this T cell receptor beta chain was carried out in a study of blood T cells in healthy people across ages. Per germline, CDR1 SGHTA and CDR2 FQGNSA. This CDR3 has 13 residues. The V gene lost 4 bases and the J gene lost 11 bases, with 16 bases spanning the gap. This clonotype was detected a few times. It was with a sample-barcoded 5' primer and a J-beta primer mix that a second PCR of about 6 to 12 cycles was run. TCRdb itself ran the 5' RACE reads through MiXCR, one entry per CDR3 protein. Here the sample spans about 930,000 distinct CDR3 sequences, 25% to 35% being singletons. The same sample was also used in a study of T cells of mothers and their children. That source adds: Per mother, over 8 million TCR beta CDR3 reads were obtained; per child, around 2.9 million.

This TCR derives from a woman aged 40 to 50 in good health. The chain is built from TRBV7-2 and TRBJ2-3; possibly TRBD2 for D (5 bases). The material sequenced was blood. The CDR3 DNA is TGTGCCAGCAGCTATCAAGAGGGCCTGGTGCAGTATTTT. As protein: CASSYQEGLVQYF.